This T cell receptor beta chain came from a study of radiation and T cells in renal cell carcinoma. Time point meaning: blood 4 weeks post-SBRT, at nephrectomy. Noted treatment: 15 Gy SBRT to primary tumor, nephrectomy 4 weeks later. Sequencing was performed with immunoSEQ multiplex PCR; in TCRdb, only in-frame clones are kept and a portion is missing. The table includes 150,000 to 200,000 clones, around 89% detected once. Per germline, CDR1 KGHSY and CDR2 FQNENV. The CDR3 loop spans 13 amino acids. The V end lost 2 bases, the J end lost 3 bases, and 7 bases lay between the germline ends. The chain has TRBV16 and TRBJ1-2; D is unresolved. The TCR was taken from a woman between 45 and 65 years old with renal cell carcinoma. The sequenced sample was blood, obtained from a patient whose treatment included radiotherapy and nephrectomy. The CDR3 DNA is TGTGCCAGCAGCCAACTAGTGGACTATGGCTACACCTTC. Translating gives CASSQLVDYGYTF.